A single sample is the source of the 8 T cell receptor beta chains below, sequenced in a study of blood T cells in healthy people across ages. A second PCR, run for roughly 7 to 12 cycles, used a sample-barcoded 5' primer plus a J-beta primer mix. TCRdb called the 5' RACE reads again in MiXCR, with one record for every CDR3 protein. The table includes some 1.5 million distinct CDR3 sequences, 28% detected once. The specimen was blood. The receptors derive from a woman in her twenties or thirties in good health.

The CDR3 is CASSPIPQVNTGELFF. The CDR3 DNA sequence: TGCGCCAGCAGTCCCATCCCCCAGGTTAACACCGGGGAGCTGTTTTTT. The V and J genes are TRBV5-1 and TRBJ2-2, with D unresolved. V was clipped by 5 bases and J by 2 bases, with 16 bases between them. This CDR3 region has 16 residues. The germline V gene encodes CDR1 SGHRS and CDR2 YFSETQ.

V is TRBV20-1 and J is TRBJ2-3, with D perhaps TRBD1 or TRBD2 (5 bases each). The CDR3 extends over 14 amino acids. The V and J ends lost 6 bases and 0 bases respectively, with 13 bases between them. In germline, CDR1 is DFQATT, CDR2 SNEGSKA (reference sequence). For the CDR3, the DNA is TGCAGTGCAAGGGACGGTGCTAGCACAGATACGCAGTATTTT. Protein: CSARDGASTDTQYF.

This clonotype has just a few counts. The rearrangement joins TRBV12-3 or TRBV12-4 to TRBJ2-2, with TRBD2 as a possible D gene (6 bases). The CDR3 loop spans 16 amino acids. Trimming took 6 bases from V and 5 from J, leaving 19 bases between them. This CDR3 is CASSSRGFGKTGELFF. The DNA for the CDR3 is TGTGCCAGCAGCTCGCGGGGTTTTGGTAAAACCGGGGAGCTGTTTTTT.

This clonotype was seen repeatedly, ten times or more. The chain is built from TRBV9 and TRBJ2-7; tentatively, D is TRBD2 (5 bases). This CDR3 comprises 13 residues. The germline gives CDR1 SGDLS, CDR2 YYNGEE. Trimming took 1 base from V and 6 from J, leaving 11 bases between them. The CDR3 here is CASSVTGYGEQYF. As DNA, the CDR3 is TGTGCCAGCAGCGTAACGGGGTACGGCGAGCAGTACTTC. Full variable domain (remainder filled in from reference TRBV9 and TRBJ2-7): DSGVTQTPKHLITATGQRVTLRCSPRSGDLSVYWYQQSLDQGLQFLIQYYNGEERAKGNILERFSAQQFPDLHSELNLSSLELGDSALYFCASSVTGYGEQYFGPGTRLTVT.

CDR3 nucleotides: TGTGCCAGCAGTTTCGGCGGGATACCCTACAATGAGCAGTTCTTC. Protein: CASSFGGIPYNEQFF. The chain uses TRBV12-3 or TRBV12-4 and TRBJ2-1; the D gene is possibly TRBD2 (6 bases). V shed 3 bases and J shed 2 bases, with 11 bases lying between them. CDR3 length: 15 residues.

CDR3 nucleotide sequence: TGTGCCAGCAGACCTTCCGGCCCCAATGAGCAGTTCTTC. It specifies CASRPSGPNEQFF. The chain is built from TRBV7-9 and TRBJ2-1; the D is unclear. The CDR3 is 13 amino acids. Looked up from germline, CDR1 is SEHNR and CDR2 is FQNEAQ (reference sequence). V lost 6 bases and J lost 6, with 12 bases in between.

The chain joins TRBV28 to TRBJ1-1; D gene uncertain. CDR3 length equals 17 residues. The ends were cut back, 5 bases at V and 0 bases at J, with 19 bases in the middle. The germline V gene encodes CDR1 MDHEN and CDR2 SYDVKM. The CDR3 sequence: CASSHRGRPSMNTEAFF. The DNA for the CDR3 is TGTGCCAGCAGTCACCGAGGCAGGCCTTCCATGAACACTGAAGCTTTCTTT.

This chain uses TRBV7-2 with TRBJ2-7; 9 bases are a match to TRBD2. V trimming: 3 bases; J trimming: 7 bases; junction bases outside the gene matches: 10. The CDR3 runs 15 residues. Germline V CDR1 and CDR2: SGHTA, FQGNSA. In nucleotides, the CDR3 is TGTGCCAGCAGCTTCCATGGCGGGAGGGCATTAGAGCAGTACTTC. Translation gives CASSFHGGRALEQYF.